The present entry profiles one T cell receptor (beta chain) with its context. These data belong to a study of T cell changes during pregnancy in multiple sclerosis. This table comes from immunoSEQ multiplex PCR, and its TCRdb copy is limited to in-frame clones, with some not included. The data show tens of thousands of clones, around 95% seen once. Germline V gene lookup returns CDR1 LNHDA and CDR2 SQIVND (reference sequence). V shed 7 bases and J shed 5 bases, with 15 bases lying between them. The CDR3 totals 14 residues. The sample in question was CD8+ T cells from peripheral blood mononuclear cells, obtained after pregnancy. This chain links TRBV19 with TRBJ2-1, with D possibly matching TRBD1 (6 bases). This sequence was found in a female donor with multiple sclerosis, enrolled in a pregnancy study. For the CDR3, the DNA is TGTGCCAGTACCTACAGGGCCCCCCACAATGAGCAGTTCTTC. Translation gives CASTYRAPHNEQFF.